This is a list of T cell receptor beta chains from one sample in a study of cytomegalovirus exposure and HLA in healthy donors. Measured with immunoSEQ multiplex PCR; TCRdb has only the in-frame clones, and not every one. The table counts some 130,000 clones; approximately 1.6% lies in the top ten. The specimen was PBMCs. Receptors were obtained from a man younger than 30 in good health and CMV-seronegative. Each CDR3 is given without its conserved first and last residue.

J | V | CDR3
TRBJ2-3 | TRBV7-2 | ASSPSGAGTDTQY
TRBJ1-4 | TRBV5-4 | ASRPGGGASATNEKLF
TRBJ1-5 | TRBV7-9 | ASSFSNQPQH
TRBJ1-2 | TRBV28 | ASRLQRSYNYGYT
TRBJ2-2 | TRBV10-3 | AISDFRGDLVGELF
TRBJ2-7 | TRBV4-2 | ASSPSSYEQY
TRBJ1-5 | TRBV9 | ASSVEGQGHQPQH
TRBJ1-3 | TRBV29-1 | SVAPPGGGNTIY
TRBJ2-7 | TRBV23-1 | ASSQLWSNSYEQY
TRBJ2-2 | TRBV5-1 | ASSLKGGTGELF
TRBJ1-1 | TRBV6-4 | ASRNTNRGLEAF
TRBJ2-5 | TRBV27 | ASSSGGQLQETQY
TRBJ1-1 | TRBV11-2 | ASSLETATEAF
TRBJ1-2 | TRBV7-9 | ASSSPSGGAPGYT
TRBJ1-1 | TRBV13 | ASSLQASYTEAF
TRBJ2-5 | TRBV28 | ASSQTVVQTQY
TRBJ1-5 | TRBV27 | ASSLSGNQPQH
TRBJ1-1 | TRBV5-4 | ASSFGRQGSNTEAF
TRBJ1-2 | TRBV4-3 | ASSQDLTGPWYGYT
TRBJ2-7 | TRBV4-3 | ASSQGGDRVHEQY
TRBJ1-1 | TRBV30 | AWSAVRAEAF
TRBJ1-2 | TRBV28 | ASSVREQSSNYGYT
TRBJ2-7 | TRBV7-3 | ASSLNGGRSYEQY
TRBJ1-1 | TRBV5-5 | ASTPDMNTEAF
TRBJ2-2 | TRBV2 | ASSQRLVASTGELF
TRBJ1-3 | TRBV19 | ASSVRATSLSGNTIY
TRBJ2-7 | TRBV28 | ASSSWTSGRAYEQY